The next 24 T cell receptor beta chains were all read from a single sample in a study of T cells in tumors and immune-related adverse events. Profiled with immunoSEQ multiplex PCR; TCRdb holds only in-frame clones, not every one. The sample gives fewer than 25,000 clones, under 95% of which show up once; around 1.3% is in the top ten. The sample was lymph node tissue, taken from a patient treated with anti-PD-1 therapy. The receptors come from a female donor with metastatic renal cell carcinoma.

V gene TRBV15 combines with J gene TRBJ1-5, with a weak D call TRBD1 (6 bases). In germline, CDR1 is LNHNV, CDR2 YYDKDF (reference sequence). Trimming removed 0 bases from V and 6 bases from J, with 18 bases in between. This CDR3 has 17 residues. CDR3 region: CATSRDLPSRGGQPQHF. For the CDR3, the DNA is TGTGCCACCAGCAGAGATCTCCCCTCCAGGGGAGGTCAGCCCCAGCATTTT.

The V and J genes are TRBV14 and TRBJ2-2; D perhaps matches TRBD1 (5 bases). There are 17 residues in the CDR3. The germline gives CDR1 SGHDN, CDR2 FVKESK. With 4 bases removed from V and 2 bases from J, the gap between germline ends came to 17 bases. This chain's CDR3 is CASSPEETELNTGELFF. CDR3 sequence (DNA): TGTGCCAGCAGCCCAGAGGAGACAGAGCTTAACACCGGGGAGCTGTTTTTT.

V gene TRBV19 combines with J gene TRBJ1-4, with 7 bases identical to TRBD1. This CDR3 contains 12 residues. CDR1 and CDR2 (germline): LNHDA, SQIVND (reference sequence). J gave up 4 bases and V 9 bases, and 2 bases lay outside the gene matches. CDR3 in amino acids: CASGTVNEKLFF. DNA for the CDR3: TGTGCCAGCGGGACAGTTAATGAAAAACTGTTTTTT.

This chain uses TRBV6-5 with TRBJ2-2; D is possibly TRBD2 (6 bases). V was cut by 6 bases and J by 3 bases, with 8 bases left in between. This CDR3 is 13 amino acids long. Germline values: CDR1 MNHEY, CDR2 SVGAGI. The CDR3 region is CASRRGYTGELFF. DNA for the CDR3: TGTGCCAGCAGACGGGGGTACACCGGGGAGCTGTTTTTT.

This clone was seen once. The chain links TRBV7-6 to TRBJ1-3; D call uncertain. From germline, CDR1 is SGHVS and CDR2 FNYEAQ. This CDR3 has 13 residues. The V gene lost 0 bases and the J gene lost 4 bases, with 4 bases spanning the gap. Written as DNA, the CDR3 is TGTGCCAGCAGCTTAGCGGAAGGAAACACCATATATTTT. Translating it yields CASSLAEGNTIYF.

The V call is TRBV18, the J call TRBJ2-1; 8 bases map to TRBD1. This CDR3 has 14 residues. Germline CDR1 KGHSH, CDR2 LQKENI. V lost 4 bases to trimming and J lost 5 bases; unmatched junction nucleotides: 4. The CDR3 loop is CASSLVDRDNEQFF. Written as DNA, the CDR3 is TGTGCCAGCTCACTTGTGGACAGGGACAATGAGCAGTTCTTC.

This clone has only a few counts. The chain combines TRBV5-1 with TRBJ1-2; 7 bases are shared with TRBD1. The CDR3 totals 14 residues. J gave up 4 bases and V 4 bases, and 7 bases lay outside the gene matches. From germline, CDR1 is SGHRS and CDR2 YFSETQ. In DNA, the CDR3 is TGCGCCAGCAGCCTCTTGACAGGGAGCTATGGCTACACCTTC. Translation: CASSLLTGSYGYTF.

CDR3 amino acids: CASSYWTSRLQETQYF. The CDR3 DNA is TGCGCCAGCAGTTACTGGACTAGTCGTTTGCAAGAGACCCAGTACTTC. This sequence joins TRBV10-2 and TRBJ2-5; TRBD2 matches at 7 bases. The germline gives CDR1 WSHSY, CDR2 SAAADI. There are 16 residues in the CDR3. Trimming at V came to 5 bases and at J to 2 bases, leaving 11 bases not matched to a gene.

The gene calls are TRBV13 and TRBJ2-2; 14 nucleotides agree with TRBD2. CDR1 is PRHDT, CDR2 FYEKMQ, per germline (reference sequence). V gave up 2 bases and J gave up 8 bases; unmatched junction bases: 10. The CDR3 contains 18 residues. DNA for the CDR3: TGTGCCAGCAGCTTATCCGAGACTAGCGGGAGGGGTAATGGGGAGCTGTTTTTT. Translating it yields CASSLSETSGRGNGELFF.

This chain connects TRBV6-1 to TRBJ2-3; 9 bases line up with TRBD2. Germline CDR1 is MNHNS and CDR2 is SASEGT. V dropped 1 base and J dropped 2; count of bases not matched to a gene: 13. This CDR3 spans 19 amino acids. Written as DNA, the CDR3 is TGTGCCAGCAGTGAAGGTAGCGGGGGACTCATGGGCGACACAGATACGCAGTATTTT. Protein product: CASSEGSGGLMGDTDTQYF.

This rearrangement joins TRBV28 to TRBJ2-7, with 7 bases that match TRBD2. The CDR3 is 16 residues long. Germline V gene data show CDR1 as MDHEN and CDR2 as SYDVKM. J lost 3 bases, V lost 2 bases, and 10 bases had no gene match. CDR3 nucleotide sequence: TGTGCCAGCAGTTTAGGTTTCTGGACGGGGGGCTACGAGCAGTACTTC. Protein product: CASSLGFWTGGYEQYF.

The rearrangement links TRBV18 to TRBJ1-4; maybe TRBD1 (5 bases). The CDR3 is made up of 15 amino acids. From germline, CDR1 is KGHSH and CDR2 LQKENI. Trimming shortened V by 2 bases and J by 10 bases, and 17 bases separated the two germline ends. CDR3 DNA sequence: TGTGCCAGCTCACCAAATACCTCGGGACTCTTAAAACTGTTTTTT. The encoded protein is CASSPNTSGLLKLFF.

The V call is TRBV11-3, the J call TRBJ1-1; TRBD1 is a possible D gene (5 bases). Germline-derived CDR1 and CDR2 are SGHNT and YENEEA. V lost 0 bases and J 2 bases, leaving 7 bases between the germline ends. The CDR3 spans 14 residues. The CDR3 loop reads CASSLEGTNTEAFF. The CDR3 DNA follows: TGTGCCAGCAGCTTAGAAGGGACCAACACTGAAGCTTTCTTT. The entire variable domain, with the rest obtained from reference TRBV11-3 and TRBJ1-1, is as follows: EAGVVQSPRYKIIEKKQPVAFWCNPISGHNTLYWYLQNLGQGPELLIRYENEEAVDDSQLPKDRFSAERLKGVDSTLKIQPAELGDSAVYLCASSLEGTNTEAFFGQGTRLTVV.

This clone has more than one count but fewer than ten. Here the CDR3 reads CASSLQAAGSNEQFF. DNA for the CDR3: TGTGCCAGCAGTTTGCAAGCCGCTGGGTCTAATGAGCAGTTCTTC. J is TRBJ2-1 and V is TRBV28; D gene uncertain. V gave up 3 bases and J gave up 7 bases, with 16 bases separating them. Germline V lookup: CDR1 MDHEN, CDR2 SYDVKM. The CDR3 contains 15 residues.

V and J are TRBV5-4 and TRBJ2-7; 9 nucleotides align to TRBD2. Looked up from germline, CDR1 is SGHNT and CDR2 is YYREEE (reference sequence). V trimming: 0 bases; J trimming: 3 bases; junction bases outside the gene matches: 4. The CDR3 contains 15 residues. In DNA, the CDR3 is TGTGCCAGCAGCTTGGGGCTAGCGGGGATCTACGAGCAGTACTTC. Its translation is CASSLGLAGIYEQYF.

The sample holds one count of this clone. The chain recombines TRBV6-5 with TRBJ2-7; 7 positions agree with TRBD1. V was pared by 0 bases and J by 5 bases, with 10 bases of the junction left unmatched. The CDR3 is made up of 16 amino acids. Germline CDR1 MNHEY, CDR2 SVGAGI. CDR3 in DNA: TGTGCCAGCAGTTACTCCAACCAATACGGACAGGACGAGCAGTACTTC. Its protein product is CASSYSNQYGQDEQYF.

CDR3 in DNA: TGTGCCAGCAGCTTAAAAAGGTCCACCTATGGCTACACCTTC. Residues: CASSLKRSTYGYTF. The V call is TRBV7-2, the J call TRBJ1-2; D call uncertain. V lost 2 bases to trimming and J lost 4 bases, with 11 bases between them. The germline V gene encodes CDR1 SGHTA and CDR2 FQGNSA. The CDR3 runs 14 residues.

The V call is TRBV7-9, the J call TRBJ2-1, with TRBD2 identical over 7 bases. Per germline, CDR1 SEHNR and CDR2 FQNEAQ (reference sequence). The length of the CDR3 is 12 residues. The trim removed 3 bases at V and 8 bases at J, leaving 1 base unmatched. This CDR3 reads CASSLTSYEQFF. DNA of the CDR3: TGTGCCAGCAGCTTGACTAGCTATGAGCAGTTCTTC.

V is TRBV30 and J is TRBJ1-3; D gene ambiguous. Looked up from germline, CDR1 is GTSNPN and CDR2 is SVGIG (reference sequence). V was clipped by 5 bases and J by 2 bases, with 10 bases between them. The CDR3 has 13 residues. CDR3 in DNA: TGTGCCTGGGGAGTAGCGGCTGGAAACACCATATATTTT. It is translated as CAWGVAAGNTIYF.

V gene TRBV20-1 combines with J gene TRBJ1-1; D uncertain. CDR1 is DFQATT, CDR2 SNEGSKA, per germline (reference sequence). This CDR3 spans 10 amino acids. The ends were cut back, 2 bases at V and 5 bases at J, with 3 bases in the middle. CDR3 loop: CSARRTEAFF. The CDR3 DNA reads TGCAGTGCTAGACGGACTGAAGCTTTCTTT.

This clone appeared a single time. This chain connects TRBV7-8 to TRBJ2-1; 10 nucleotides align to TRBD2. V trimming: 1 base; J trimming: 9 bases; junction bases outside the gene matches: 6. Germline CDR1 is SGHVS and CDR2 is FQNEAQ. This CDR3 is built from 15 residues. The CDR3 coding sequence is TGTGCCAGCAGCTTAGACAGCCTAGCGGGAGTTGAGCAGTTCTTC. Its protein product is CASSLDSLAGVEQFF. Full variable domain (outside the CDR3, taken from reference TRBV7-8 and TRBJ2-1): GAGVSQSPRYKVAKRGQDVALRCDPISGHVSLFWYQQALGQGPEFLTYFQNEAQLDKSGLPSDRFFAERPEGSVSTLKIQRTQQEDSAVYLCASSLDSLAGVEQFFGPGTRLTVL.

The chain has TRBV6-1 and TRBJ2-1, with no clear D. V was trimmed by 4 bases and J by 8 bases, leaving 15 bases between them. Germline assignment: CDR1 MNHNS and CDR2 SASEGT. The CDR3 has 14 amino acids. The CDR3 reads CASSVIISGDEQFF. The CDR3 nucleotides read TGTGCCAGCAGTGTAATTATTAGTGGGGATGAGCAGTTCTTC.

The chain's CDR3 is CASSTQGQGLLEAFF. CDR3 bases: TGTGCCAGCAGCACCCAAGGACAGGGGCTCCTTGAAGCTTTCTTT. The chain has TRBV7-9 and TRBJ1-1, with TRBD1 matching over 9 bases. The V and J ends lost 5 bases and 7 bases, in that order; junction bases with no gene match: 11. Germline CDR1 is SEHNR and CDR2 is FQNEAQ (reference sequence). The CDR3 is made up of 15 amino acids.

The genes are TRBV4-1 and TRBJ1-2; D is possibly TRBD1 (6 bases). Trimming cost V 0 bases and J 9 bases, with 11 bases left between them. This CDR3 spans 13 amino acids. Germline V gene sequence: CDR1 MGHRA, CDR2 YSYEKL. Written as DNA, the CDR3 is TGCGCCAGCAGCCAAGATTACCGGGGGCGCTACACCTTC. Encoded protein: CASSQDYRGRYTF.